The 9 T cell receptor beta chains reported below all come from one sample, sequenced in a study of OX40 agonist ivuxolimab in advanced cancers. Here immunoSEQ multiplex PCR was the method, and the copy in TCRdb shows in-frame clones only, minus some. The table lists approximately 48,000 clones, 70% to 80% of them singletons, with around 4.2% in the top ten. Material: CD4+ or CD8+ T cells sorted from blood, obtained in a trial of the OX40 agonist ivuxolimab. Receptors were obtained from an adult with an advanced solid tumor such as melanoma, head and neck, liver or kidney cancer.

The rearrangement links TRBV6-1 to TRBJ1-2; perhaps TRBD1 as D (6 bases). Germline V gives CDR1 MNHNS, CDR2 SASEGT. V lost 7 bases, J lost 8 bases, and 17 bases lay in between. The CDR3 consists of 13 residues. Here the CDR3 reads CASIPGTLGGYTF. The CDR3 DNA reads as TGTGCCAGCATCCCCGGGACATTGGGAGGCTACACCTTC.

This clone was observed a handful of times. CDR3 coding DNA: TGTGCCAGCAGTTCCGGACAGGGCGGCGAGCAGTACTTC. Translating it yields CASSSGQGGEQYF. V gene TRBV6-5 combines with J gene TRBJ2-7, with 8 nucleotides matching TRBD1. The germline V gene encodes CDR1 MNHEY and CDR2 SVGAGI. This CDR3 is built from 13 residues. With 4 bases clipped from V and 6 bases from J, the junction kept 5 bases outside the gene matches.

The chain employs TRBV2 and TRBJ1-2; D is possibly TRBD1 (5 bases). Trimming stripped 7 bases from V and 6 bases from J, with 18 bases between. The CDR3 has 14 residues. The germline V gene has CDR1 SNHLY and CDR2 FYNNEI. The CDR3 DNA follows: TGTGCCAGCAAGTGGCCTATGGGGCTTGATGGCTACACCTTC. Amino acids: CASKWPMGLDGYTF.

J is TRBJ2-5 and V is TRBV7-2; possibly TRBD1 or TRBD2 for D (6 bases each). The length of the CDR3 is 18 residues. V was cut by 5 bases and J by 0 bases, with 22 bases left in between. Germline CDR1 reads SGHTA; CDR2 reads FQGNSA. In DNA, the CDR3 is TGTGCCAGCAGCAAGGGGGGCAGGCAAGGAGGGGACCAAGAGACCCAGTACTTC. Its protein is CASSKGGRQGGDQETQYF.

CDR3 in DNA: TGTGCCAGCTCACCCCTTCTAGCGGACTCAGATACGCAGTATTTT. Its protein product is CASSPLLADSDTQYF. J is TRBJ2-3 and V is TRBV18, with 7 positions matching TRBD2. V lost 3 bases and J lost 4; bases outside the gene matches: 7. CDR1 is KGHSH, CDR2 LQKENI, per germline. This CDR3 is built from 15 residues.

CDR3 region: CASTGPGLDQPQHF. Written as DNA, the CDR3 is TGTGCCAGCACCGGACCGGGTTTAGATCAGCCCCAGCATTTT. The chain has TRBV2 and TRBJ1-5; D is unresolved. There are 14 residues in the CDR3. Trimming pared 7 bases from V and 5 bases from J, leaving 15 bases between. Looked up from germline, CDR1 is SNHLY and CDR2 is FYNNEI.

The chain employs TRBV4-1 and TRBJ2-4; D perhaps matches TRBD2 (6 bases). The CDR3 has 16 amino acids. Germline V gene sequence: CDR1 MGHRA, CDR2 YSYEKL. V shed 4 bases and J shed 0 bases, with 13 bases lying between them. The CDR3 is CASSLGTSIAKNIQYF. The CDR3 nucleotides are TGCGCCAGCAGCCTAGGGACTTCAATAGCCAAAAACATTCAGTACTTC.

This chain links TRBV5-1 with TRBJ2-2; D gene unclear. Germline loops: CDR1 SGHRS, CDR2 YFSETQ. Trimming took off 6 bases at V and 3 bases at J, with 6 bases between the two ends. This CDR3 is 12 amino acids long. The CDR3 protein is CASIADTGELFF. In nucleotides, the CDR3 is TGCGCCAGCATAGCCGACACCGGGGAGCTGTTTTTT.

J is TRBJ2-2 and V is TRBV5-1; 7 nucleotides match TRBD1. Germline lookup yields CDR1 SGHRS and CDR2 YFSETQ. CDR3 length equals 14 residues. J gave up 2 bases and V 9 bases, and 7 bases lay outside the gene matches. The CDR3 loop is CATTGQANTGELFF. CDR3 sequence (DNA): TGCGCCACTACCGGACAGGCCAACACCGGGGAGCTGTTTTTT.